The clone carrying this TCR beta chain was recorded at least ten times. The antigen remains unidentified. The data were obtained in a study of neurological immune-mediated disorders. General study points: The multiple sclerosis repertoire cluster was not associated with any clinical or MRI feature, with the authors stating that larger cohorts are needed. The study phylogenetically grouped the repertoires of 18 of 34 multiple sclerosis patients into one related-CDR3 cluster, a possible signature. No CDR3 amino acid sequences recurred among expanded clones across subjects, suggesting private repertoires in all groups.

TCRdb called the 5' RACE reads again in MiXCR, with one record for every CDR3 protein. Of 20,000 to 25,000 distinct CDR3 sequences listed, approximately 15% are singletons. Germline CDR1 reads MNHEY; CDR2 reads SVGAGI. The CDR3 is 13 amino acids. With V trimmed by 5 bases and J by 6 bases, 4 bases remained unmatched. The chain uses TRBV6-5 and TRBJ2-1; 7 bases line up with TRBD1. This sequence was found in a woman between 18 and 29 years old with multiple sclerosis. Input material: CD8+ T cells from blood. This CDR3 is CASSPGTANEQFF. In DNA form, the CDR3 reads TGTGCCAGCAGTCCCGGGACAGCCAATGAGCAGTTCTTC.